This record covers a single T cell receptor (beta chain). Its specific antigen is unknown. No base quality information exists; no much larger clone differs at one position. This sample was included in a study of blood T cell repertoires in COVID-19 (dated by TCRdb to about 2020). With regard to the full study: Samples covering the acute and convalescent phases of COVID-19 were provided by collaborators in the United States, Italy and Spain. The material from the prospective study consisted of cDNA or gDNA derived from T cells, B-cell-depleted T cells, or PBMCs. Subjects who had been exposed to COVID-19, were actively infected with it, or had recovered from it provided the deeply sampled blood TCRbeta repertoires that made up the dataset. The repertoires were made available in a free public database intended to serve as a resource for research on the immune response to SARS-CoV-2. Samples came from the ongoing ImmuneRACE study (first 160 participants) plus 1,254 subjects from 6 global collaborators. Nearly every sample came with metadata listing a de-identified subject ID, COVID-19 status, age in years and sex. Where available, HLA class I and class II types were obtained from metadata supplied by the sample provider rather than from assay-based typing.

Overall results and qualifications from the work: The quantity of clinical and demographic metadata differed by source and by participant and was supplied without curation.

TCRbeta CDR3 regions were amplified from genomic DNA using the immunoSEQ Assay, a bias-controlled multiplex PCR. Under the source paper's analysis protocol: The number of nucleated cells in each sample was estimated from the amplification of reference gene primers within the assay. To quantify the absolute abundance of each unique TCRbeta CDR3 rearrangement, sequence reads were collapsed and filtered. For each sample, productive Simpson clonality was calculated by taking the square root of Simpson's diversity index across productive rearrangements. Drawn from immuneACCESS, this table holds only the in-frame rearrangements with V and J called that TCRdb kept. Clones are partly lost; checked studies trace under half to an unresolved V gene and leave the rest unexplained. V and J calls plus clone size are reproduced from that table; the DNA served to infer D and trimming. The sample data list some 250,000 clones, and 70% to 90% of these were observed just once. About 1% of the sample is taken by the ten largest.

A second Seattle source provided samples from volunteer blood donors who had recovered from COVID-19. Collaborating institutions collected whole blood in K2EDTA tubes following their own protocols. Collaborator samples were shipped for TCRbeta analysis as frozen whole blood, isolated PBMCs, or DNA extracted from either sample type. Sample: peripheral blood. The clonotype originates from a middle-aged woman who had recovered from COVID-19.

The CDR3: CASSATGNTEAFF. In nucleotides, the sequence is TGTGCCAGCAGCGCGACAGGGAACACTGAAGCTTTCTTT. The chain links TRBV9 with TRBJ1-1; D gene: possibly TRBD1, on 6 matching bases. From its cysteine to its phenylalanine, the CDR3 spans 13 amino acids. The sequence is cut down to CDR3 DNA, 39 bases in frame from base 1. The germline V gene encodes CDR1 SGDLS and CDR2 YYNGEE. The germline ends are 7 bases apart after V is trimmed by 3 bases and J by 1 base.